This T cell receptor (beta chain) originates from a study of T-cell memory formation after mild COVID-19. About the research overall: In these data, TCR clusters were largely donor specific. Whole-study findings and limits: Clones shrinking from day 15 to 85 showed even CD4/CD8 mixes; later expanders tilted CD4+. Cross-reactive memory appears to have joined, as suggested by some responding clones showing up in pre-infection memory.

Trimming took 4 bases from V and 2 from J, leaving 12 bases between them. Per germline, CDR1 DFQATT and CDR2 SNEGSKA (reference sequence). The CDR3 extends over 13 amino acids. A single record per CDR3 protein comes from TCRdb applying MiXCR to the 5' RACE reads. The sample lists hundreds of thousands of distinct CDR3 sequences; less than 25% were seen once. Remarks on this clonotype: Its specificity is unknown.

J is TRBJ2-7 and V is TRBV20-1; possible D gene TRBD2, 5 bases. The sequenced sample consisted of PBMCs or a T cell subset sorted from them (not recorded which). The clonotype was recovered from an adult woman who had mild COVID-19 (a few samples of this study predate the infection). Cell type and time point are not known. The CDR3 DNA reads as TGCAGTGCTACGGACGGGGAGCCCTACGAGCAGTACTTC. Translated: CSATDGEPYEQYF.